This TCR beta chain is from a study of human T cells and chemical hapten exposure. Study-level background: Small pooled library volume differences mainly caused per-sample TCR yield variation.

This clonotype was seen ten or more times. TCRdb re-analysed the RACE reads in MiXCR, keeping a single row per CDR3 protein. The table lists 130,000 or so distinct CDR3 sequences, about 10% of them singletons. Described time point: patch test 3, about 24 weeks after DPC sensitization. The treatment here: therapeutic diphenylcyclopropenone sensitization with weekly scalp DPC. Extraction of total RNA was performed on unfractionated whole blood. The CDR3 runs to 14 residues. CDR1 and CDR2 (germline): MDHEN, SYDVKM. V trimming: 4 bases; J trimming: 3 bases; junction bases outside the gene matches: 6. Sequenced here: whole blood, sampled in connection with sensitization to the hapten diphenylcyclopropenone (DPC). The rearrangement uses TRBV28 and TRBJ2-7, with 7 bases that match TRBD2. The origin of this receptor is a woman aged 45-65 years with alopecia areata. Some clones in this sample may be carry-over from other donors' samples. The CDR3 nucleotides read TGTGCCAGCAGTTCCGGGACTATCCTCTACGAGCAGTACTTC. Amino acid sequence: CASSSGTILYEQYF. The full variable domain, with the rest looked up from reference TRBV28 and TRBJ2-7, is DVKVTQSSRYLVKRTGEKVFLECVQDMDHENMFWYRQDPGLGLRLIYFSYDVKMKEKGDIPEGYSVSREKKERFSLILESASTNQTSMYLCASSSGTILYEQYFGPGTRLTVT.